A selection of T cell receptor beta chains follows, all from one sample in a study of cytomegalovirus exposure and HLA in healthy donors. Assay: immunoSEQ multiplex PCR; the TCRdb copy retains only in-frame clones and omits some. The repertoire holds 200,000 or so clones, with 78% as singletons. The sequencing input was PBMCs. The receptors were sampled from a woman aged 30 to 39 in good health and CMV-seropositive. Each CDR3 is given with its conserved first and last residue. The D gene is left open where the match is weak. Only some rows state a clone size, as once, few, many or a class for expanded clones.

few,TRBJ2-7,.,TRBV6-1,TGTGCCAGCAGCCTCTACGAGCAGTACTTC,CASSLYEQYF
.,TRBJ1-2,TRBD1,TRBV5-6,TGTGCCAGCAGCCCGGGACAGGGGAATGGCTACACCTTC,CASSPGQGNGYTF
.,TRBJ2-7,.,TRBV19,TGTGCCAGTAGTTCAAAGGTAGGGGGTCGGGACGAGCAGTACTTC,CASSSKVGGRDEQYF
.,TRBJ1-2,TRBD1,TRBV9,TGTGCCAGCAGCCCCTCGGACAGGGGGGCCTATGGCTACACCTTC,CASSPSDRGAYGYTF
.,TRBJ2-1,TRBD2,TRBV27,TGTGCCAGCAGTTTAATGTCAAGGTGGCGGGAGGGTCGCAATGAGCAGTTCTTC,CASSLMSRWREGRNEQFF
few,TRBJ1-4,TRBD1,TRBV2,TGTGCCAGCAGGGACGCAGGGGGCGAAAAACTGTTTTTT,CASRDAGGEKLFF
.,TRBJ1-1,.,TRBV5-1,TGCGCCAGCAGCCTCCCTCGGAGCACTGAAGCTTTCTTT,CASSLPRSTEAFF
.,TRBJ2-1,.,TRBV4-1,TGCGCCAGCAGCCAAGGAGTCCCGCCGGAGCAGTTCTTC,CASSQGVPPEQFF
.,TRBJ1-5,.,TRBV27,TGTGCCACCGGGGAAAATAGCAATCAGCCCCAGCATTTT,CATGENSNQPQHF
.,TRBJ2-5,TRBD2,TRBV12-5,TGTGCTAGTGGTAGCGGGAGTTCTGAAGAGACCCAGTACTTC,CASGSGSSEETQYF
once,TRBJ1-1,.,TRBV9,TGTGCCAGCAGCATCCCGCCGGCCCCGCATTCGGGTGAAGCTTTCTTT,CASSIPPAPHSGEAFF
.,TRBJ2-5,TRBD1,TRBV5-1,TGCGCCAGCAGCTTGGGTGCTTGGGACAGGGGGGAGACCCAGTACTTC,CASSLGAWDRGETQYF
.,TRBJ1-1,.,TRBV7-7,TGTGCTAGCAGCTTGGCAGAGAACACTGAAGCTTTCTTT,CASSLAENTEAFF
.,TRBJ2-7,TRBD2,TRBV5-1,TGCGCCAGCAGCCTGGGGACTAGCGATTACGAGCAGTACTTC,CASSLGTSDYEQYF
.,TRBJ1-4,TRBD1,TRBV6-5,TGTGCCAGCAGTCCGATGACAGGGGCGAATGAAAAACTGTTTTTT,CASSPMTGANEKLFF
.,TRBJ2-7,TRBD1,TRBV6-5,TGTGCCAGCAGTTCCTCCGGGACAGGGGGCCACGAGCAGTACTTC,CASSSSGTGGHEQYF
.,TRBJ1-2,TRBD1,TRBV6-4,TGTGCCAGCAGTGATTCCCCGGACAGGCCCTTGGGCTACACCTTC,CASSDSPDRPLGYTF
.,TRBJ1-5,.,TRBV1,TGCACCAGCAGCCATCCCCTGGACACTCAGCCCCAGCATTTT,CTSSHPLDTQPQHF
.,TRBJ2-2,.,TRBV15,TGTGCCACCAGAGAAGACACCACCGGGGAGCTGTTTTTT,CATREDTTGELFF
.,TRBJ2-3,.,TRBV4-3,TGCGCCAGCAGCCAAGATCTTGATACGCAGTATTTT,CASSQDLDTQYF
.,TRBJ2-7,TRBD2,TRBV27,TGTGCCAGCAGTCCTCGCAGACTAGCGGGAGGACACGAGCAGTACTTC,CASSPRRLAGGHEQYF
.,TRBJ2-2,.,TRBV5-4,TGTGCCAGCAGCTTGTGGTGGGGGGGCGTCGGGGAGCTGTTTTTT,CASSLWWGGVGELFF
.,TRBJ1-5,TRBD1,TRBV7-2,TGTGCCAGCAGCTTAGAAGGGACAGCCCTCAATCAGCCCCAGCATTTT,CASSLEGTALNQPQHF
.,TRBJ2-7,TRBD2,TRBV5-6,TGTGCCAGCAGCTTAGCGGGACTAACGCCCTACGAGCAGTACTTC,CASSLAGLTPYEQYF
.,TRBJ2-7,.,TRBV7-9,TGTGCCAGCAGCTTAGGACGGACCCTCCAGGGGGGCGAGCAGTACTTC,CASSLGRTLQGGEQYF
.,TRBJ1-1,TRBD1,TRBV7-9,TGTGCCAGCAGCCCCCAGGGACAGGTTCACACTGAAGCTTTCTTT,CASSPQGQVHTEAFF
.,TRBJ2-2,TRBD2,TRBV7-2,TGTGCCAGCAGCTTAACCTTAGCGGGGGGGACCGGGGAGCTGTTTTTT,CASSLTLAGGTGELFF
few,TRBJ2-5,TRBD2,TRBV9,TGTGCCAGCAGCGTAGTGGACGGAAGCGGGGGGGTTGAGACCCAGTACTTC,CASSVVDGSGGVETQYF
.,TRBJ2-3,TRBD2,TRBV7-9,TGTGCCAGCAGCTTAAACACAGGCGGGACTAGCGGGAACTTGGATACGCAGTATTTT,CASSLNTGGTSGNLDTQYF
once,TRBJ1-1,TRBD1,TRBV7-8,TGTGCCAGCAGCTTATCAAGCGCGGGGGACAGGCTTGAAGCTTTCTTT,CASSLSSAGDRLEAFF
.,TRBJ2-1,.,TRBV28,TGTGCCAGCAGTTTATGGGAGGGAAGCGGTTACAATGAGCAGTTCTTC,CASSLWEGSGYNEQFF
.,TRBJ2-3,.,TRBV6-5,TGTGCCAGCAGTTTTCAGGATATGGGCACAGATACGCAGTATTTT,CASSFQDMGTDTQYF
.,TRBJ1-2,.,TRBV13,TGTGCCAGCAGCGCGACAGTTATCCTGTATGGCTACACCTTC,CASSATVILYGYTF
.,TRBJ2-1,.,TRBV28,TGTGCCAGCAGTTTAAGACAAAGATACAATGAGCAGTTCTTC,CASSLRQRYNEQFF
.,TRBJ2-1,.,TRBV27,TGTGCCAGCAGCCCCGGGGCGGGGTACAATGAGCAGTTCTTC,CASSPGAGYNEQFF
few,TRBJ2-3,TRBD1,TRBV10-3,TGTGCCATCAGTGGAGGACAGGGAGCGACAGATACGCAGTATTTT,CAISGGQGATDTQYF
.,TRBJ1-2,.,TRBV6-6,TGTGCCAGCTGTACCTGGTGGGCAGGCCCCTCCAATGGCTACACCTTC,CASCTWWAGPSNGYTF
.,TRBJ2-3,.,TRBV10-3,TGTGCCATCAGTGACCCAGGGGTGGCGGATACGCAGTATTTT,CAISDPGVADTQYF
.,TRBJ2-7,TRBD1,TRBV14,TGTGCCAGCAGCCCTGCCCGGACAGGCGAGCAGTACTTC,CASSPARTGEQYF
.,TRBJ2-5,.,TRBV5-1,TGCGCCAGCAGCTTCCGGGAGAAAGAGACCCAGTACTTC,CASSFREKETQYF
.,TRBJ2-3,TRBD1,TRBV2,TGTGCCAGCAGTGAACCAGAACAGGGGTCAGATACGCAGTATTTT,CASSEPEQGSDTQYF
.,TRBJ2-1,.,TRBV19,TGTGCCAGTGGCAGGCGGGGCAACAATGAGCAGTTCTTC,CASGRRGNNEQFF